A selection of T cell receptor beta chains follows, all from one sample in a study of blood T cell repertoires in COVID-19. TCRdb's copy holds only in-frame clones and misses some; the assay was immunoSEQ multiplex PCR. The sample lists about 440,000 clones; about 91% were seen once. The sequencing sample was made of peripheral blood. These receptors originate from a woman aged 45-59 years with COVID-19, enrolled during active disease. CDR3s include the opening cysteine and the closing phenylalanine or tryptophan. D genes are given only for firm matches. Only part of the rows carry a size: once, few, many, or a class if the clone is expanded.

size	V	J	D	CDR3	DNA
.	TRBV9	TRBJ2-7	TRBD2	CASSVAPLGLAGGPGEQYF	TGTGCCAGCAGCGTAGCCCCTTTGGGACTAGCGGGGGGGCCGGGTGAGCAGTACTTC
.	TRBV12-5	TRBJ1-1	TRBD1	CASVTRPGGAGTEAFF	TGTGCTAGTGTCACTAGACCAGGGGGCGCGGGCACTGAAGCTTTCTTT
once	TRBV27	TRBJ2-7	TRBD1	CASSDSDRLYEQYF	TGTGCCAGCAGTGATTCGGACAGGCTCTACGAGCAGTACTTC
.	TRBV2	TRBJ2-4	.	CATQPRDIAKNIQYF	TGTGCCACCCAACCCCGGGACATAGCCAAAAACATTCAGTACTTC
.	TRBV25-1	TRBJ1-1	.	CASSELGEGAAFF	TGTGCCAGCAGTGAATTAGGGGAGGGTGCCGCTTTCTTT
.	TRBV6-5	TRBJ1-6	.	CASIGRQDYSPLHF	TGTGCCAGCATCGGGAGGCAGGACTATTCACCCCTCCACTTT
once	TRBV5-6	TRBJ2-1	TRBD1	CASSLGGQGKNEQFF	TGTGCCAGCAGCTTGGGGGGACAGGGTAAGAATGAGCAGTTCTTC
.	TRBV28	TRBJ1-4	.	CASSLLGPPNEKLFF	TGTGCCAGCAGTTTACTGGGGCCACCTAATGAAAAACTGTTTTTT
.	TRBV6-5	TRBJ1-1	.	CASNNIMNTEAFF	TGTGCCAGCAATAACATCATGAACACTGAAGCTTTCTTT
.	TRBV28	TRBJ1-1	.	CASETGYTEAFF	TGTGCCAGCGAAACAGGGTACACTGAAGCTTTCTTT
.	TRBV6-6	TRBJ1-2	TRBD1	CASSYLRTGNNYGYTF	TGTGCCAGCAGTTACCTTAGGACAGGGAATAACTATGGCTACACCTTC
once	TRBV9	TRBJ2-1	.	CASSVSQGRGNEQFF	TGTGCCAGCAGCGTATCACAAGGCCGGGGGAATGAGCAGTTCTTC
once	TRBV5-1	TRBJ2-3	TRBD2	CASSLAGTSGPGNTQYF	TGCGCCAGCAGCTTGGCCGGGACTAGCGGCCCGGGGAATACGCAGTATTTT
.	TRBV11-3	TRBJ2-5	.	CASSLGGAAQYF	TGTGCCAGCAGCTTAGGGGGAGCGGCCCAGTACTTC
.	TRBV6-2/TRBV6-3	TRBJ1-6	TRBD1	CASSYRTGQKRVNSPLHF	TGTGCCAGCAGTTACCGAACGGGACAGAAAAGAGTGAATTCACCCCTCCACTTT
once	TRBV3-1/TRBV3-2	TRBJ2-2	TRBD2	CASSPSPLWTSGANTGELFF	TGTGCCAGCAGCCCGTCCCCTCTTTGGACTAGCGGGGCGAACACCGGGGAGCTGTTTTTT
.	TRBV4-1	TRBJ2-3	TRBD2	CASSQPRQRGTDTQYF	TGCGCCAGCAGCCAACCTCGCCAGCGGGGGACCGATACGCAGTATTTT
.	TRBV7-2	TRBJ1-2	.	CASSLVPETGDGYTF	TGTGCCAGCAGCTTAGTACCGGAGACAGGAGATGGCTACACCTTC
.	TRBV9	TRBJ2-3	TRBD2	CASNSGGWTDTQYF	TGTGCCAGCAACAGCGGGGGGTGGACAGATACGCAGTATTTT
.	TRBV15	TRBJ1-1	.	CATSRGGRNTEAFF	TGTGCCACCAGCCGGGGGGGTCGGAACACTGAAGCTTTCTTT
.	TRBV11-3	TRBJ2-5	TRBD2	CASSPSLAGGRETQYF	TGTGCCAGCAGCCCATCCCTCGCGGGGGGCAGGGAGACCCAGTACTTC
.	TRBV7-9	TRBJ1-1	.	CASSLKQMNTEAFF	TGTGCCAGCAGCTTAAAACAGATGAACACTGAAGCTTTCTTT
.	TRBV5-8	TRBJ1-1	.	CASSLPPGGLAAFF	TGTGCCAGCAGCTTGCCCCCGGGGGGCCTGGCGGCTTTCTTT
.	TRBV2	TRBJ1-4	TRBD1	CASTPQAGTGGGKLFF	TGTGCCAGCACCCCCCAAGCCGGGACAGGGGGCGGCAAACTGTTTTTT
.	TRBV24-1	TRBJ1-1	.	CATRTGLSTEAFF	TGTGCCACCAGGACAGGTCTTAGCACTGAAGCTTTCTTT
.	TRBV7-9	TRBJ1-4	TRBD1	CASSLPTRGREKLFF	TGTGCCAGCAGCTTACCGACTAGGGGGCGGGAAAAACTGTTTTTT
.	TRBV18	TRBJ2-6	.	CASSPMGVGAGANVLTF	TGTGCCAGCTCACCGATGGGAGTGGGGGCAGGGGCCAACGTCCTGACTTTC
.	TRBV11-3	TRBJ2-7	TRBD1	CASSLSGGAIPGEQYF	TGTGCCAGCAGCTTATCAGGGGGCGCGATCCCAGGGGAGCAGTACTTC
.	TRBV15	TRBJ1-1	TRBD1	CATSRRQGATEAFF	TGTGCCACCAGCAGGCGACAGGGGGCCACTGAAGCTTTCTTT
few	TRBV5-1	TRBJ2-1	TRBD1	CASSGGQSVGEQFF	TGCGCCAGCAGTGGGGGACAGTCGGTTGGGGAGCAGTTCTTC
.	TRBV18	TRBJ1-1	TRBD1	CASSRMQGAQNTEAFF	TGTGCCAGCTCACGCATGCAGGGGGCGCAGAACACTGAAGCTTTCTTT
few	TRBV18	TRBJ1-2	TRBD1	CASSPDRGLDYGYTF	TGTGCCAGCTCACCGGACAGGGGGCTGGACTATGGCTACACCTTC
once	TRBV3-1/TRBV3-2	TRBJ2-1	TRBD1	CASSPKYLTGSPNEQFF	TGTGCCAGCAGCCCAAAGTATTTGACAGGGAGCCCCAATGAGCAGTTCTTC
.	TRBV5-1	TRBJ1-6	.	CASSLKGDRPNSPLHF	TGCGCCAGCAGCTTGAAGGGTGACAGACCTAATTCACCCCTCCACTTT
once	TRBV2	TRBJ1-1	.	CASSLSTENTEAFF	TGTGCCAGCAGTTTGTCGACAGAAAACACTGAAGCTTTCTTT
.	TRBV7-2	TRBJ2-2	.	CASTRLNTGELFF	TGTGCCAGCACTCGACTGAACACCGGGGAGCTGTTTTTT
.	TRBV9	TRBJ1-1	TRBD1	CASSGGGMSVNTEAFF	TGTGCCAGCAGCGGAGGGGGCATGAGTGTGAACACTGAAGCTTTCTTT
few	TRBV6-6	TRBJ1-3	.	CATGGSGNTIYF	TGTGCCACCGGGGGATCTGGAAACACCATATATTTT
few	TRBV12-3/TRBV12-4	TRBJ1-2	.	CASSLARNYGYTF	TGTGCCAGCAGTTTGGCCAGAAACTATGGCTACACCTTC
.	TRBV5-1	TRBJ1-2	TRBD1	CASSPINKDRGYGYTF	TGCGCCAGCAGTCCTATTAATAAGGACAGGGGGTATGGCTACACCTTC
.	TRBV12-5	TRBJ1-4	.	CATLVGTRLFF	TGTGCTACTTTGGTTGGGACAAGATTGTTTTTT
.	TRBV15	TRBJ1-2	.	CATSSGRRVGYTF	TGTGCCACCAGCAGCGGCCGCAGGGTTGGCTACACCTTC
.	TRBV5-6	TRBJ1-2	TRBD1	CASSLSNRDSSFNYGYTF	TGTGCCAGCAGCTTGTCTAATCGGGACAGCTCGTTTAACTATGGCTACACCTTC
.	TRBV18	TRBJ2-7	TRBD1	CASSQGAGYEQYF	TGTGCCAGTTCACAGGGGGCGGGGTACGAGCAGTACTTC
.	TRBV19	TRBJ1-2	.	CASSMVAGARGYTF	TGTGCCAGTAGTATGGTCGCAGGGGCGCGGGGCTACACCTTC
.	TRBV2	TRBJ1-4	.	CATQGHLGEKLFF	TGTGCCACCCAGGGGCACCTGGGGGAAAAACTGTTTTTT
.	TRBV19	TRBJ1-5	TRBD1	CASSGTGRDQPQHF	TGTGCCAGCTCCGGGACAGGGAGGGATCAGCCCCAGCATTTT
.	TRBV7-9	TRBJ1-2	TRBD1	CASSSGQDGNGYTF	TGTGCCAGCAGCTCCGGACAGGATGGGAATGGCTACACCTTC
.	TRBV30	TRBJ1-6	.	CAWTQLVNSPLHF	TGTGCCTGGACGCAACTGGTGAATTCACCCCTCCACTTT
.	TRBV18	TRBJ2-1	.	CASSLETSPNEQFF	TGTGCCAGCTCACTGGAGACTAGTCCCAATGAGCAGTTCTTC
.	TRBV9	TRBJ2-7	TRBD1	CASSSRTGTYEQYF	TGTGCCAGCAGCTCCAGGACAGGCACCTACGAGCAGTACTTC
.	TRBV5-5	TRBJ2-7	TRBD1	CASSPKDRTWEQYF	TGTGCCAGCAGCCCTAAGGACAGGACGTGGGAGCAGTACTTC
.	TRBV6-1	TRBJ2-2	TRBD2	CASSAMGGVKTGELFF	TGTGCCAGCAGTGCTATGGGAGGGGTCAAAACCGGGGAGCTGTTTTTT